This T cell receptor beta chain was documented in a study of control samples from healthy donors and cancer patients. The V gene lost 1 base and the J gene lost 2 bases, with 3 bases spanning the gap. The length of the CDR3 is 13 residues. CDR1 is SGDLS and CDR2 is YYNGEE in the germline V gene. The data were produced by immunoSEQ multiplex PCR, yet TCRdb's version contains in-frame clones alone and is incomplete. The sample has fewer than 200,000 clones, just over 90% seen once. The chain employs TRBV9 and TRBJ2-2, with unresolved D. Sequencing input: blood. This clonotype was sampled from a man aged 30-40 years in good health. The CDR3 DNA is TGTGCCAGCAGCGTATCCAACACCGGGGAGCTGTTTTTT. Amino acid sequence: CASSVSNTGELFF. The full variable domain, with the rest looked up from reference TRBV9 and TRBJ2-2, is DSGVTQTPKHLITATGQRVTLRCSPRSGDLSVYWYQQSLDQGLQFLIQYYNGEERAKGNILERFSAQQFPDLHSELNLSSLELGDSALYFCASSVSNTGELFFGEGSRLTVL.